The clone carrying this T cell receptor beta chain was seen only once. Assay: immunoSEQ multiplex PCR; the TCRdb copy retains only in-frame clones and omits some. Of 53,000 or so clones in the sample, about nine tenths are singletons; the top ten hold about 6%. Germline CDR1 KGHSH, CDR2 LQKENI. The CDR3 loop spans 14 amino acids. V lost 4 bases, J lost 2 bases, and 11 bases lay in between. This specimen comes from a study of blood T cell repertoires in COVID-19. The origin of this receptor is a man aged 35-49 years with acute or convalescent COVID-19. Sequenced material: peripheral blood. The chain links TRBV18 to TRBJ2-5, with D hard to call. The CDR3 sequence is CASSLGALQETQYF. CDR3 DNA sequence: TGTGCCAGCTCACTCGGAGCGCTACAAGAGACCCAGTACTTC.